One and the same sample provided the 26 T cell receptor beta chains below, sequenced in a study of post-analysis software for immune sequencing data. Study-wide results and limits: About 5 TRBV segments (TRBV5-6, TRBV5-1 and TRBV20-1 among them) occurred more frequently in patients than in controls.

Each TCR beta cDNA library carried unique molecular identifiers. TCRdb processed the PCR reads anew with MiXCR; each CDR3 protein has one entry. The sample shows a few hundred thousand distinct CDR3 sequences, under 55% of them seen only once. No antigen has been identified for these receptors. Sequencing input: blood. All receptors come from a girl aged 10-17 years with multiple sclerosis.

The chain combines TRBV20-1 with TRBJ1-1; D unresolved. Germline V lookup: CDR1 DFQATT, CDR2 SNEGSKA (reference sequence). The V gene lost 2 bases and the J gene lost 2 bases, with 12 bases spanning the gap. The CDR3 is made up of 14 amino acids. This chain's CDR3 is CSARSTEINTEAFF. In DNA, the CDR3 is TGCAGTGCTAGAAGTACAGAGATTAACACTGAAGCTTTCTTT.

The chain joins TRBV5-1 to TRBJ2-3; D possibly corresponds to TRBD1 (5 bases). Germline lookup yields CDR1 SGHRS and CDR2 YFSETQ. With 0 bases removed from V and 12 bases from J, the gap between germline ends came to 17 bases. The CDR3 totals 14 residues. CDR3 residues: CASSLADTTFTQYF. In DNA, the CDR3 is TGCGCCAGCAGCTTGGCGGACACAACGTTTACCCAGTATTTT.

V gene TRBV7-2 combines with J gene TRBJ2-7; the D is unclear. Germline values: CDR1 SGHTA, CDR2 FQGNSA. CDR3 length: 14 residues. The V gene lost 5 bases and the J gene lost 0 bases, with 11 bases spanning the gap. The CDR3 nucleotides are TGTGCCAGCAGCCAAGACGACGGCTCCTACGAGCAGTACTTC. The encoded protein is CASSQDDGSYEQYF.

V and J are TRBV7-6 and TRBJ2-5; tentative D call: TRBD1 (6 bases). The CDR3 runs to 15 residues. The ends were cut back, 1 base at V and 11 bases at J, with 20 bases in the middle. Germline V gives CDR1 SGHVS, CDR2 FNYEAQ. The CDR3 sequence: CASSLESTGPTTQYF. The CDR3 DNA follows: TGTGCCAGCAGCTTAGAGTCTACAGGGCCTACGACGCAGTACTTC.

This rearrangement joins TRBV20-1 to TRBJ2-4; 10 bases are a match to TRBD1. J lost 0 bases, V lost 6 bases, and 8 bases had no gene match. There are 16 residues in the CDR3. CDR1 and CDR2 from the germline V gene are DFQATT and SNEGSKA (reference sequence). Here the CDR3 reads CSAEGQGMIAKNIQYF. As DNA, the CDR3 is TGCAGTGCGGAGGGACAGGGGATGATAGCCAAAAACATTCAGTACTTC.

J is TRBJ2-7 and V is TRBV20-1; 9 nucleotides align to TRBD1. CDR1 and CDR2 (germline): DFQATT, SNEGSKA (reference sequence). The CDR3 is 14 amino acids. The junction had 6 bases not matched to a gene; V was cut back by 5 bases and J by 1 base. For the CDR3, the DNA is TGCAGTGCTGATCGGACAGGGGCTTCCTACGAGCAGTACTTC. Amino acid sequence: CSADRTGASYEQYF.

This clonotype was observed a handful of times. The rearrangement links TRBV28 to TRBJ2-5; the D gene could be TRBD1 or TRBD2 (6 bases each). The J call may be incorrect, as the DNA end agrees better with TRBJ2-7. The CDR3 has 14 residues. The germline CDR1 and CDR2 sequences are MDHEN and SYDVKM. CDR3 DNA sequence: TGTGCCAGCACGGGGCAGGGGAGGACCTACGAGCAGTACTTC. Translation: CASTGQGRTYEQYF.

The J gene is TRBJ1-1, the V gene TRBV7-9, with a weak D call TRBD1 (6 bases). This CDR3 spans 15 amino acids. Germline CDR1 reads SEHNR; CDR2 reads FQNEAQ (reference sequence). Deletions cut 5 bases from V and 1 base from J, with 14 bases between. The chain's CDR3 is CASSEQGYGNTEAFF. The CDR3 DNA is TGTGCCAGCAGCGAACAGGGATACGGGAACACTGAAGCTTTCTTT. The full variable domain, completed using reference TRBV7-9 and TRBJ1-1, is DTGVSQNPRHKITKRGQNVTFRCDPISEHNRLYWYRQTLGQGPEFLTYFQNEAQLEKSRLLSDRFSAERPKGSFSTLEIQRTEQGDSAMYLCASSEQGYGNTEAFFGQGTRLTVV.

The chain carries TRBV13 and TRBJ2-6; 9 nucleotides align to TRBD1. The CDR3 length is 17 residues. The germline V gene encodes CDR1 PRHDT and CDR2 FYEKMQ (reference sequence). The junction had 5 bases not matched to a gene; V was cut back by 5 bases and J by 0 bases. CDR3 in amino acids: CASSTGGPLSGANVLTF. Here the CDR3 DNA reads TGTGCCAGCAGCACAGGGGGCCCCCTCTCTGGGGCCAACGTCCTGACTTTC.

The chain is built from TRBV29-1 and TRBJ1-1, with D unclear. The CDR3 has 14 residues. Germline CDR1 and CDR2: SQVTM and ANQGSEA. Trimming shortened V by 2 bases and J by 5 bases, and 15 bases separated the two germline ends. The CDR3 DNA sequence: TGCAGCGTTGAATTATTGTTGAGGGCGACTGAAGCTTTCTTT. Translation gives CSVELLLRATEAFF. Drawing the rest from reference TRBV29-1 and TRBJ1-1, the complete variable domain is SAVISQKPSRDICQRGTSLTIQCQVDSQVTMMFWYRQQPGQSLTLIATANQGSEATYESGFVIDKFPISRPNLTFSTLTVSNMSPEDSSIYLCSVELLLRATEAFFGQGTRLTVV.

The CDR3, as DNA: TGCGCCAGCAGCCAAGTTATGGGGGGTCAGGGCAATCAGCCCCAGCATTTT. The encoded protein is CASSQVMGGQGNQPQHF. The J gene is TRBJ1-5, the V gene TRBV4-1; D might be TRBD1 (5 bases). The CDR3 has 17 amino acids. In germline, CDR1 is MGHRA, CDR2 YSYEKL. Trimming stripped 1 base from V and 2 bases from J, with 15 bases between.

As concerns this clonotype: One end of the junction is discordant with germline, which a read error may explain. The CDR3 coding sequence is TGTGCCAGCGGCTTGGAGCGGGCAGGAGAAGAGACCCAGTACTTC. It is translated as CASGLERAGEETQYF. This chain uses TRBV5-5 with TRBJ2-5, with a possible D match to TRBD2 (6 bases). Germline assignment: CDR1 SGHKS and CDR2 YYEKEE (reference sequence). CDR3 length equals 15 residues.

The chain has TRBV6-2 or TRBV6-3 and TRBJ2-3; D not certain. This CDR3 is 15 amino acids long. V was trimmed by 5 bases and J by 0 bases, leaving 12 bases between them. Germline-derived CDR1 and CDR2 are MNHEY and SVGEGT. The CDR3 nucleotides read TGTGCCAGCAGTGCCAGTTCGTCGAGCACAGATACGCAGTATTTT. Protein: CASSASSSSTDTQYF.

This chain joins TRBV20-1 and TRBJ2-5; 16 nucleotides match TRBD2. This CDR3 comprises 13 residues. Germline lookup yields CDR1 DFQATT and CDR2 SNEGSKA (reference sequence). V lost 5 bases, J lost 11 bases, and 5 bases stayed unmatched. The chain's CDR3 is CSAGGLAGGGQYF. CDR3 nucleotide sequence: TGCAGTGCTGGGGGACTAGCGGGAGGGGGGCAGTACTTC.

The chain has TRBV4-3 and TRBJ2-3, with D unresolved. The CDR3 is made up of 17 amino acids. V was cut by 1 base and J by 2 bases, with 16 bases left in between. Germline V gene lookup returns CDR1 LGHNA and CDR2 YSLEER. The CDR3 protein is CASSQGEERTHTDTQYF. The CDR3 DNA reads TGCGCCAGCAGCCAAGGCGAGGAACGGACGCACACAGATACGCAGTATTTT.

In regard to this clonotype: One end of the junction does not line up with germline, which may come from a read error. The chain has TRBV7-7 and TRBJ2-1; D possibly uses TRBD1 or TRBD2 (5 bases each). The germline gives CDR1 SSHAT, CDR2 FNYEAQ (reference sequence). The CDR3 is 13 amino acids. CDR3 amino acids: CASSPSGGNEQFF. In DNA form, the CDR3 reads TGTGCTAGCAGCCCCAGTGGGGGAAATGAGCAGTTCTTC. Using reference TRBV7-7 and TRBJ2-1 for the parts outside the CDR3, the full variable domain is GAGVSQSPRYKVTKRGQDVTLRCDPISSHATLYWYQQALGQGPEFLTYFNYEAQPDKSGLPSDRFSAERPEGSISTLTIQRTEQRDSAMYRCASSPSGGNEQFFGPGTRLTVL.

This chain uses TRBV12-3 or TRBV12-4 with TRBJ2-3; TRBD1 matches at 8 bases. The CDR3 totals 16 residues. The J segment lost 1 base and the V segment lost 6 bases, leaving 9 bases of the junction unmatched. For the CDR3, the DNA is TGTGCCAGCAGCGCCCTATTGGGACAGGGCACAGATACGCAGTATTTT. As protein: CASSALLGQGTDTQYF.

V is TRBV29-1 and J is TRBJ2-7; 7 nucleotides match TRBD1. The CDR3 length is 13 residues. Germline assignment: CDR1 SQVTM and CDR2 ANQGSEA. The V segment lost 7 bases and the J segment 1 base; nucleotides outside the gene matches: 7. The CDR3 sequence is CSAGDSESYEQYF. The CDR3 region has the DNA TGCAGCGCCGGGGACAGCGAATCCTACGAGCAGTACTTC.

CDR3: CASSLTATSLHNEQFF. Here the CDR3 DNA reads TGCGCCAGCAGCCTGACGGCTACCTCGTTGCACAATGAGCAGTTCTTC. The V and J genes are TRBV5-1 and TRBJ2-1; unclear D gene. The CDR3 consists of 16 residues. V was cut by 4 bases and J by 5 bases, with 19 bases left in between. Germline CDR1 is SGHRS and CDR2 is YFSETQ.

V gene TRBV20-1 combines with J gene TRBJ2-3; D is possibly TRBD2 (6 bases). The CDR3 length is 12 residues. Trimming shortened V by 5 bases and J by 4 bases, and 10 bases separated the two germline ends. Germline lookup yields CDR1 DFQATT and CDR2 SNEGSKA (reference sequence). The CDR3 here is CSAVAGSDTQYF. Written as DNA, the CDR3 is TGCAGTGCTGTCGCGGGGTCAGATACGCAGTATTTT.

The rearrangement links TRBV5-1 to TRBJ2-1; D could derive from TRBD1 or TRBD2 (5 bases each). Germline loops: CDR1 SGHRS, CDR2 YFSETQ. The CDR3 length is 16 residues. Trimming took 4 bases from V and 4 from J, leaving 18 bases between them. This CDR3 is CASSPTVGTTYNEQFF. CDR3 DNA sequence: TGCGCCAGCAGCCCGACGGTAGGGACCACATACAATGAGCAGTTCTTC.

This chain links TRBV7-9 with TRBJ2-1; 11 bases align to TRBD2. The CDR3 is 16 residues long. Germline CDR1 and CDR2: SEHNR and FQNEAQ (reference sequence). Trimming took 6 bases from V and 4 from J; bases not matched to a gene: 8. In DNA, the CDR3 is TGTGCCAGCAGTCCCATAGCGGGAGGGGGATACAATGAGCAGTTCTTC. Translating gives CASSPIAGGGYNEQFF.

CDR3 nucleotides: TGTGCCACCCGAACCTTACTAGCGCTAAATCCCTACGAGCAGTACTTC. It yields the protein CATRTLLALNPYEQYF. The chain couples TRBV6-2 or TRBV6-3 to TRBJ2-7; 7 nucleotides align to TRBD2. The V and J ends lost 10 bases and 2 bases, in that order; junction bases with no gene match: 17. The germline CDR1 and CDR2 sequences are MNHEY and SVGEGT. The CDR3 extends over 16 amino acids.

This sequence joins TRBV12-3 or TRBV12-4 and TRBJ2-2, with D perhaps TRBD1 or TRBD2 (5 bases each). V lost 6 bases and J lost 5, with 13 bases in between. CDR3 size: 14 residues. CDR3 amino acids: CASRGVARTGELFF. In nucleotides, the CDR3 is TGTGCCAGCAGAGGGGTAGCGCGTACCGGGGAGCTGTTTTTT.

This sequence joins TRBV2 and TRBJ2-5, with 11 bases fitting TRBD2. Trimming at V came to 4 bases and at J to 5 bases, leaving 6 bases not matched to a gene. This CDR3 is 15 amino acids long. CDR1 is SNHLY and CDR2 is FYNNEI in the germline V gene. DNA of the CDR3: TGTGCCAGCAGTGCGACTAGCGGGGCGGGTGAGACCCAGTACTTC. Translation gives CASSATSGAGETQYF.

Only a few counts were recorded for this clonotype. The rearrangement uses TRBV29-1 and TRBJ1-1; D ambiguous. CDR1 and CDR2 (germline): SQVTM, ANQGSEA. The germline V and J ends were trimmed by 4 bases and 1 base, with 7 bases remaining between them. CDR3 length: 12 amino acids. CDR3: CSVVTENTEAFF. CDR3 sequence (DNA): TGCAGCGTTGTTACAGAGAACACTGAAGCTTTCTTT.